The 30 T cell receptor beta chains presented below share a single source sample, sequenced in a study of blood T cells in healthy people across ages (dated by TCRdb to about 2015). The library was produced with 5' RACE. For sequencing, an Illumina HiSeq 2500 was employed. The second PCR ran for about 7 to 11 cycles and used a J-beta primer mix along with a sample-barcoded 5' primer. TCRdb cleaned the public reads at Q25 with fastp, built clones with MiXCR and kept in-frame beta chains. A single entry per CDR3 protein holds the most common genes and DNA from its merged rows. Across this sample there are roughly 650,000 distinct CDR3 sequences, with approximately 29% seen only once. The leading ten clones occupy about 16% of the sample. Sequencing used blood. These receptors originate from a woman of 80 years or more in good health. Donor details come from another sample of the same person, matched by shared clones.

This clonotype was seen a handful of times. A much larger clone differs by one base, so this may be a read error. The genes are TRBV7-2 and TRBJ1-5, with D perhaps TRBD1 (5 bases). Germline CDR1 reads SGHTA; CDR2 reads FQGNSA. The CDR3 is 17 residues long. This chain's CDR3 is CAGSLVSGRVSNQPQHF. Written as DNA, the CDR3 is TGTGCCGGCAGCTTAGTCTCAGGGAGGGTCAGCAATCAGCCCCAGCATTTT.

On this clonotype itself: This may come from a read error, since a much larger clone is one base off. The chain employs TRBV7-3 and TRBJ2-7; 9 bases are a match to TRBD2. The CDR3 is 16 residues long. Germline V gene sequence: CDR1 SGHTA, CDR2 FQGTGA. With V trimmed by 3 bases and J by 7 bases, 13 bases remained unmatched. CDR3 in DNA: TGTGCCAGCAGCTTCGTTGGCGGGGGGGGTTACAATGAGCAGTACTTC. Its translation: CASSFVGGGGYNEQYF.

The CDR3 is CASSSGQGRSPLHF. CDR3 DNA: TGCGCCAGCAGCTCAGGACAGGGAAGATCACCCCTCCACTTT. V is TRBV5-1 and J is TRBJ1-6, with 8 bases identical to TRBD1. CDR1 and CDR2 from the germline V gene are SGHRS and YFSETQ. CDR3 length equals 14 residues. With 3 bases clipped from V and 10 bases from J, the junction kept 6 bases outside the gene matches.

This chain uses TRBV7-9 with TRBJ1-3; tentative D call: TRBD1 (5 bases). The V gene lost 6 bases and the J gene lost 0 bases, with 12 bases spanning the gap. CDR1 SEHNR and CDR2 FQNEAQ come from the germline V gene (reference sequence). There are 15 residues in the CDR3. In DNA, the CDR3 is TGTGCCAGCAGACTGGCCGGGGCCTCTGGAAACACCATATATTTT. Protein sequence: CASRLAGASGNTIYF.

The chain's CDR3 is CSAETGRGAGIAKNIQYF. CDR3 bases: TGCAGTGCTGAAACAGGGCGCGGGGCCGGAATAGCCAAAAACATTCAGTACTTC. J is TRBJ2-4 and V is TRBV20-1, with D perhaps matching TRBD1 or TRBD2 (6 bases each). Between the trimmed V and J ends, which lost 5 bases and 0 bases, there was a span of 23 bases. This CDR3 is built from 18 residues. Germline V CDR1 and CDR2: DFQATT, SNEGSKA (reference sequence).

The genes are TRBV5-1 and TRBJ1-4; D ambiguous. In germline, CDR1 is SGHRS, CDR2 YFSETQ. Trimming left V 1 base short and J 6 bases short, with 7 bases between. CDR3 size: 13 residues. The CDR3 DNA is TGCGCCAGCAGCTTGACCGGGTATGAAAAACTGTTTTTT. Its translation is CASSLTGYEKLFF.

This sequence joins TRBV12-3 or TRBV12-4 and TRBJ2-1, with 8 bases that match TRBD1. The CDR3 runs 14 residues. V shed 6 bases and J 7 bases; nucleotides not matched to a gene: 8. CDR3 sequence: CASRRTGLRNEQFF. In DNA form, the CDR3 reads TGTGCCAGCAGACGGACAGGGCTGCGTAATGAGCAGTTCTTC.

This clonotype has at least ten counts. The chain employs TRBV5-1 and TRBJ2-1, with unresolved D. V lost 6 bases and J lost 0, with 10 bases in between. The CDR3 spans 14 residues. CDR1 SGHRS and CDR2 YFSETQ come from the germline V gene. DNA for the CDR3: TGCGCCAGCACGCTCTTCACCTCCTACAATGAGCAGTTCTTC. It translates to CASTLFTSYNEQFF. The full variable domain, completed using reference TRBV5-1 and TRBJ2-1, is KAGVTQTPRYLIKTRGQQVTLSCSPISGHRSVSWYQQTPGQGLQFLFEYFSETQRNKGNFPGRFSGRQFSNSRSEMNVSTLELGDSALYLCASTLFTSYNEQFFGPGTRLTVL.

Of note for this clonotype: This may be a read error: a much more frequent sequence differs by one nucleotide. The V gene is TRBV6-2 or TRBV6-3, the J gene TRBJ2-7, with 9 bases lining up with TRBD2. Germline CDR1 reads MNHEY; CDR2 reads SVGEGT. This CDR3 is 19 amino acids long. J was trimmed by 7 bases and V by 2 bases; bases with no gene match: 21. CDR3: CASSYNLIIGGGASNEQYF. The DNA of the CDR3 is TGTGCCAGCAGTTACAATTTGATCATTGGCGGGGGGGCCAGCAATGAGCAGTACTTC.

This clonotype showed up many times. Written as DNA, the CDR3 is TGCAGTGCTAGAGACAGGGGCCTGAAACCGAATCAGCCCCAGCATTTT. Amino acid sequence: CSARDRGLKPNQPQHF. The rearrangement links TRBV20-1 to TRBJ1-5; D possibly corresponds to TRBD1 (6 bases). The CDR3 has 16 amino acids. The germline V and J ends were trimmed by 0 bases and 4 bases, with 16 bases remaining between them. Germline V lookup: CDR1 DFQATT, CDR2 SNEGSKA (reference sequence).

The sample holds a few counts of this clonotype. CDR3 coding DNA: TGCGCCAGCAGCTTACAGGGGGCGAGGGGCACAGATACGCAGTATTTT. Translation: CASSLQGARGTDTQYF. The chain combines TRBV5-1 with TRBJ2-3; 9 nucleotides line up with TRBD1. The CDR3 runs to 16 residues. Germline-derived CDR1 and CDR2 are SGHRS and YFSETQ. V lost 2 bases to trimming and J lost 1 base; unmatched junction nucleotides: 5.

This clonotype was counted at least ten times. V usage is TRBV6-5 and J usage is TRBJ2-1; D is unclear. V was pared by 6 bases and J by 5 bases, with 17 bases between. Germline V gene sequence: CDR1 MNHEY, CDR2 SVGAGI. The CDR3 loop spans 15 amino acids. The CDR3 DNA is TGTGCCAGCAGGGGGTCGGACGCAGGTAACAATGAGCAGTTCTTC. It specifies CASRGSDAGNNEQFF.

The chain is built from TRBV19 and TRBJ2-1; 8 nucleotides agree with TRBD1. Germline assignment: CDR1 LNHDA and CDR2 SQIVND (reference sequence). J gave up 7 bases and V 7 bases, and 12 bases lay outside the gene matches. The CDR3 extends over 15 amino acids. CDR3 coding DNA: TGTGCCAGTAAGAGGCCAGGACAGGGAGAAAATGAGCAGTTCTTC. Translation: CASKRPGQGENEQFF.

This clonotype was seen only a few times. This sequence joins TRBV30 and TRBJ1-5; no reliable D call. The germline V gene encodes CDR1 GTSNPN and CDR2 SVGIG (reference sequence). CDR3 size: 15 residues. V lost 3 bases and J lost 6, with 18 bases in between. The DNA for the CDR3 is TGTGCCTGGAGCGGGGTGGACCAAAGAGGTCAGCCCCAGCATTTT. Its translation: CAWSGVDQRGQPQHF.

There are many counts of this clonotype. The gene calls are TRBV7-6 and TRBJ2-3, with 9 bases that match TRBD2. The CDR3 has 17 residues. Germline trimming cut 1 base from V and 4 bases from J; bases unmatched to any gene: 9. Germline V gene lookup returns CDR1 SGHVS and CDR2 FNYEAQ. CDR3 sequence: CASSLGSAGGQSDTQYF. In nucleotides, the CDR3 is TGTGCCAGCAGCTTAGGTTCTGCGGGGGGGCAGTCAGATACGCAGTATTTT.

On this clonotype: A much larger clone lies one base from this, so it may be a read error. This rearrangement joins TRBV14 to TRBJ2-6, with D hard to call. The CDR3 extends over 19 amino acids. V lost 4 bases and J lost 0, with 19 bases in between. CDR1 and CDR2 (germline): SGHDN, FVKESK. In nucleotides, the CDR3 is TGTGCCAGCAGCCGAGAGGCGTTTGGGGTTATCTCTGGGGCCAACGTCCTGACTTTC. The encoded protein is CASSREAFGVISGANVLTF.

At least ten counts were recorded for this clonotype. Since a much larger clone is just one base distant, this may be a read error. The V call is TRBV7-2, the J call TRBJ2-5, with 10 nucleotides matching TRBD1. The CDR3 runs 13 residues. V dropped 5 bases and J dropped 13; count of bases not matched to a gene: 10. Germline V gene lookup returns CDR1 SGHTA and CDR2 FQGNSA. The DNA for the CDR3 is TGTGCCAGCAGCGAGGGGACAGGGGTTTACAGGTACTTC. Encoded protein: CASSEGTGVYRYF.

The V gene is TRBV19, the J gene TRBJ2-1; D may be TRBD2 (7 bases). The J call may be incorrect, as the DNA end agrees better with TRBJ2-7. Germline V gene lookup returns CDR1 LNHDA and CDR2 SQIVND (reference sequence). The CDR3 spans 16 residues. The CDR3 here is CASSIRGGGSYNEQYF. CDR3 coding DNA: TGTGCCAGTAGTATAAGGGGGGGGGGCTCCTACAATGAGCAGTACTTC.

The chain couples TRBV20-1 to TRBJ1-1, with TRBD1 as a possible D gene (6 bases). Trimming took off 6 bases at V and 1 base at J, with 18 bases between the two ends. Germline-derived CDR1 and CDR2 are DFQATT and SNEGSKA (reference sequence). The CDR3 runs to 15 residues. Here the CDR3 DNA reads TGCAGTGCAACCCCCAGGAGGGGGGGGAACACTGAAGCTTTCTTT. This translates into CSATPRRGGNTEAFF.

This clonotype was seen repeatedly, ten times or more. The chain has TRBV5-1 and TRBJ2-7; D may be TRBD1 (5 bases). The V end lost 3 bases, the J end lost 0 bases, and 22 bases lay between the germline ends. Looked up from germline, CDR1 is SGHRS and CDR2 is YFSETQ. The CDR3 runs to 18 residues. The CDR3 bases are TGCGCCAGCAGCTCTGGGGCAGGCGACCTCCTCTCCTCCTACGAGCAGTACTTC. Residues: CASSSGAGDLLSSYEQYF.

This clonotype turned up a few times. This sequence joins TRBV15 and TRBJ1-1, with D unresolved. Deletions cut 0 bases from V and 9 bases from J, with 8 bases between. Germline V gene sequence: CDR1 LNHNV, CDR2 YYDKDF (reference sequence). CDR3 size: 12 residues. The CDR3 DNA is TGTGCCACCAGCAGAGATTTCCTTAAAGCTTTCTTT. It translates to CATSRDFLKAFF.

Worth noting for this clonotype: A read error may explain this, as a much larger clone is one base away. The V gene is TRBV30, the J gene TRBJ2-3; D is unclear. The germline V gene has CDR1 GTSNPN and CDR2 SVGIG (reference sequence). The CDR3 covers 14 residues. Trimming removed 3 bases at V and 6 bases at J, with 16 bases between. CDR3 in amino acids: CAWRVNGVPDTQYF. The DNA for the CDR3 is TGTGCCTGGAGGGTAAATGGGGTCCCCGATACGCAGTATTTT. Based on the CDR3 plus reference TRBV30 and TRBJ2-3, the full variable domain is SQTIHQWPATLVQPVGSPLSLECTVEGTSNPNLYWYRQAAGRGLQLLFYSVGIGQISSEVPQNLSASRPQDRQFILSSKKLLLSDSGFYLCAWRVNGVPDTQYFGPGTRLTVL.

This clonotype has just a few counts. V usage is TRBV5-1 and J usage is TRBJ2-3; TRBD1 might be the D (5 bases). Per the germline V gene, CDR1 is SGHRS and CDR2 is YFSETQ. V shed 8 bases and J shed 5 bases, with 12 bases lying between them. The CDR3 consists of 12 residues. The CDR3 loop is CASRQGEDTQYF. The DNA of the CDR3 is TGCGCCAGTCGGCAGGGTGAAGATACGCAGTATTTT. Full variable domain (outside the CDR3, taken from reference TRBV5-1 and TRBJ2-3): KAGVTQTPRYLIKTRGQQVTLSCSPISGHRSVSWYQQTPGQGLQFLFEYFSETQRNKGNFPGRFSGRQFSNSRSEMNVSTLELGDSALYLCASRQGEDTQYFGPGTRLTVL.

The V and J genes are TRBV28 and TRBJ1-2; 7 bases align to TRBD1. V lost 4 bases to trimming and J lost 3 bases; unmatched junction nucleotides: 11. Germline-derived CDR1 and CDR2 are MDHEN and SYDVKM. There are 16 residues in the CDR3. The CDR3 DNA follows: TGTGCCAGCAGTTCACCGGGACAGAGCTTCTACTATGGCTACACCTTC. This codes for CASSSPGQSFYYGYTF.

This clonotype was recorded once. A read error may explain this, as a much larger clone is one base away. This chain uses TRBV5-1 with TRBJ2-7; D is unclear. Trimming stripped 4 bases from V and 0 bases from J, with 14 bases between. Germline V gives CDR1 SGHRS, CDR2 YFSETQ. This CDR3 contains 15 residues. As DNA, the CDR3 is TGCGCCAGCAGCCCCAGACCGGATTTCTCCTACGAGCAGTACTTC. Translation gives CASSPRPDFSYEQYF.

The chain recombines TRBV20-1 with TRBJ1-4; D perhaps matches TRBD1 (5 bases). Trimming left V 3 bases short and J 5 bases short, with 10 bases between. The CDR3 extends over 13 amino acids. Germline lookup yields CDR1 DFQATT and CDR2 SNEGSKA (reference sequence). In nucleotides, the CDR3 is TGCAGTGCTAGGGGGAAGGGGAATGAAAAACTGTTTTTT. Translated: CSARGKGNEKLFF.

This clonotype was recorded many times. The genes are TRBV3-1 and TRBJ2-5, with D maybe TRBD1 (5 bases). CDR1 LGHDT and CDR2 YNNKEL come from the germline V gene (reference sequence). V was shortened by 0 bases and J by 3 bases, with 14 bases between the two germline ends. The CDR3 runs to 16 residues. CDR3 bases: TGTGCCAGCAGCCAAGATACGGCAGGGCGAGAAGAGACCCAGTACTTC. Encoded protein: CASSQDTAGREETQYF.

This clonotype has ten or more counts. V usage is TRBV4-2 and J usage is TRBJ2-5; unclear D gene. Germline V lookup: CDR1 LGHNA, CDR2 YNFKEQ. CDR3 length: 16 amino acids. The V gene lost 0 bases and the J gene lost 0 bases, with 11 bases spanning the gap. The CDR3 DNA follows: TGTGCCAGCAGCCAAGATGGCGGCGCAGACCAAGAGACCCAGTACTTC. It specifies CASSQDGGADQETQYF.

This clonotype was counted at least ten times. This chain connects TRBV20-1 to TRBJ2-7, with D hard to call. The CDR3 has 14 residues. Germline values: CDR1 DFQATT, CDR2 SNEGSKA (reference sequence). Trimming pared 3 bases from V and 0 bases from J, leaving 12 bases between. The CDR3 region is CSARTNRDSYEQYF. Written as DNA, the CDR3 is TGCAGTGCTAGGACCAACAGAGACTCCTACGAGCAGTACTTC.

The rearrangement joins TRBV29-1 to TRBJ2-3, with 8 bases that match TRBD1. This CDR3 is built from 14 residues. The germline CDR1 and CDR2 sequences are SQVTM and ANQGSEA. The junction had 4 bases not matched to a gene; V was cut back by 4 bases and J by 1 base. This chain's CDR3 is CSVAGRGRTDTQYF. In nucleotides, the CDR3 is TGCAGCGTTGCTGGCAGGGGGCGCACAGATACGCAGTATTTT.